This passage covers 16 T cell receptor beta chains from one sample sequenced in a study of blood T cell repertoires in COVID-19. TCRdb keeps only in-frame clones here, not all; method: immunoSEQ multiplex PCR. Among about 350,000 clones listed, about 90% were seen once. The sequenced material came from peripheral blood. Receptor source: a woman younger than 30 who had recovered from COVID-19.

The genes are TRBV7-2 and TRBJ1-1; 11 bases agree with TRBD1. Germline V lookup: CDR1 SGHTA, CDR2 FQGNSA. The CDR3 sequence is 18 residues long. With V trimmed by 0 bases and J by 4 bases, 10 bases remained unmatched. The CDR3 DNA reads TGTGCCAGCAGCTTAGCGCGGGGGACAGGGGGTAGGGGCACTGAAGCTTTCTTT. Protein product: CASSLARGTGGRGTEAFF. Using reference TRBV7-2 and TRBJ1-1 for the parts outside the CDR3, the full variable domain is GAGVSQSPSNKVTEKGKDVELRCDPISGHTALYWYRQSLGQGLEFLIYFQGNSAPDKSGLPSDRFSAERTGGSVSTLTIQRTQQEDSAVYLCASSLARGTGGRGTEAFFGQGTRLTVV.

The chain combines TRBV12-5 with TRBJ2-5; TRBD2 agrees at 9 bases. V was pared by 6 bases and J by 3 bases, with 5 bases of the junction left unmatched. Germline V gives CDR1 LGHNT, CDR2 FRNRAP. The CDR3 totals 14 residues. The CDR3 spells CASGLPSGKETQYF. In DNA, the CDR3 is TGTGCTAGTGGACTCCCTAGCGGGAAAGAGACCCAGTACTTC.

V usage is TRBV6-5 and J usage is TRBJ2-5; 8 nucleotides align to TRBD1. The CDR3 contains 15 residues. CDR1 MNHEY and CDR2 SVGAGI come from the germline V gene. Trimming removed 6 bases from V and 2 bases from J; junction bases left unmatched: 8. CDR3 sequence reads: CASSWTGLGQETQYF. CDR3 nucleotides: TGTGCCAGCAGCTGGACAGGGTTAGGGCAAGAGACCCAGTACTTC.

The rearrangement links TRBV11-3 to TRBJ2-2, with D maybe TRBD1 (6 bases). CDR1 is SGHNT, CDR2 YENEEA, per germline. This CDR3 is built from 17 residues. Trimming shortened V by 5 bases and J by 0 bases, and 16 bases separated the two germline ends. The CDR3 spells CASSPLDSFANTGELFF. The CDR3, as DNA: TGTGCCAGCAGCCCTCTGGACAGCTTCGCGAACACCGGGGAGCTGTTTTTT.

The chain uses TRBV3-1 (or the pseudogene TRBV3-2) and TRBJ2-5; the match to TRBD2 covers 10 bases. CDR1 and CDR2 (germline): LGHDT, YNNKEL (reference sequence). The junction had 7 bases not matched to a gene; V was cut back by 4 bases and J by 5 bases. The CDR3 contains 15 residues. The CDR3: CASSRTGTSEETQYF. CDR3 nucleotide sequence: TGTGCCAGCAGCCGAACCGGGACTAGCGAGGAGACCCAGTACTTC.

The genes are TRBV5-6 and TRBJ1-6; 7 positions agree with TRBD1. Per germline, CDR1 SGHDT and CDR2 YYEEEE. V was clipped by 0 bases and J by 7 bases; unmatched bases: 7. The CDR3 length is 16 residues. CDR3 sequence reads: CASSLEGASFNSPLHF. Here the CDR3 DNA reads TGTGCCAGCAGCTTGGAGGGGGCTAGCTTCAATTCACCCCTCCACTTT.

The gene calls are TRBV19 and TRBJ1-3, with D maybe TRBD1 (6 bases). The CDR3 totals 15 residues. V was shortened by 5 bases and J by 0 bases, with 11 bases between the two germline ends. CDR1 is LNHDA and CDR2 is SQIVND in the germline V gene (reference sequence). CDR3 DNA: TGTGCCAGTAGTGTCGGGACACCCTCTGGAAACACCATATATTTT. Translation: CASSVGTPSGNTIYF.

The J gene is TRBJ1-2, the V gene TRBV7-8; 8 bases align to TRBD1. The V and J ends lost 5 bases and 6 bases, in that order; junction bases with no gene match: 14. Germline lookup yields CDR1 SGHVS and CDR2 FQNEAQ. The CDR3 is made up of 16 amino acids. The CDR3 region is CASSLRESGQGHGYTF. CDR3 DNA: TGTGCCAGCAGCCTCAGGGAGTCAGGACAGGGTCATGGCTACACCTTC.

The chain joins TRBV6-6 to TRBJ1-4; D call uncertain. Germline lookup yields CDR1 MNHNY and CDR2 SVGAGI (reference sequence). The germline V and J ends were trimmed by 0 bases and 8 bases, with 13 bases remaining between them. This CDR3 is built from 15 residues. Here the CDR3 reads CASSYSLEGGEKLFF. The CDR3 DNA reads as TGTGCCAGCAGTTACTCGCTGGAGGGAGGGGAAAAACTGTTTTTT.

The CDR3 bases are TGTGCCAGCAGACCGGACAGGGGTGATGAAAAACTGTTTTTT. Its translation: CASRPDRGDEKLFF. The chain joins TRBV28 to TRBJ1-4; 9 bases map to TRBD1. Germline V lookup: CDR1 MDHEN, CDR2 SYDVKM. This CDR3 is 14 amino acids long. After removal of 6 bases from V and 6 bases from J, the junction contained 5 bases not matched to a gene.

This clone is a singleton in its sample. CDR3 sequence (DNA): TGTGCCAGCAGTTTAGTGGGAGTCGGGGAGCAGTACGTC. Its protein is CASSLVGVGEQYV. The chain joins TRBV12-3 or TRBV12-4 to TRBJ2-7; weak D call: TRBD2 (5 bases). The length of the CDR3 is 13 residues. Trimming left V 1 base short and J 7 bases short, with 11 bases between.

The J gene is TRBJ1-1, the V gene TRBV11-3; D call uncertain. The CDR3 runs to 13 residues. Germline CDR1 is SGHNT and CDR2 is YENEEA. The V gene lost 2 bases and the J gene lost 6 bases, with 10 bases spanning the gap. Written as DNA, the CDR3 is TGTGCCAGCAGCTTATCCACCACGGCTGAAGCTTTCTTT. The encoded protein is CASSLSTTAEAFF.

V usage is TRBV6-4 and J usage is TRBJ2-1; 10 bases are shared with TRBD2. V dropped 6 bases and J dropped 4; count of bases not matched to a gene: 9. The CDR3 extends over 16 amino acids. Germline CDR1 MRHNA, CDR2 SNTAGT. CDR3 residues: CASSVSGTSVYNEQFF. Here the CDR3 DNA reads TGTGCCAGCAGCGTTTCCGGGACTAGCGTTTACAATGAGCAGTTCTTC.

This rearrangement joins TRBV4-3 to TRBJ1-2; TRBD1 aligns across 7 bases. Germline trimming cut 0 bases from V and 6 bases from J; bases unmatched to any gene: 7. Germline V gives CDR1 LGHNA, CDR2 YSLEER. There are 15 residues in the CDR3. The CDR3 region has the DNA TGCGCCAGCAGCCAAGATTACAGGGGTTCCGATGGCTACACCTTC. Translating it yields CASSQDYRGSDGYTF.

This clone was recorded once. DNA for the CDR3: TGTGCCAGCAGTTTCTCCGGGATCTATGGCTACACCTTC. This codes for CASSFSGIYGYTF. This sequence joins TRBV12-3 or TRBV12-4 and TRBJ1-2; unclear D gene. The CDR3 is 13 residues long. With 3 bases removed from V and 4 bases from J, the gap between germline ends came to 9 bases.

V gene TRBV29-1 combines with J gene TRBJ1-1; D is possibly TRBD1 (5 bases). The V and J ends lost 8 bases and 5 bases respectively, with 15 bases between them. Germline V gene sequence: CDR1 SQVTM, CDR2 ANQGSEA. The CDR3 length is 12 residues. The CDR3 DNA is TGCAGCACGGTCGAGGGGCAGACTGAAGCTTTCTTT. Its protein product is CSTVEGQTEAFF.